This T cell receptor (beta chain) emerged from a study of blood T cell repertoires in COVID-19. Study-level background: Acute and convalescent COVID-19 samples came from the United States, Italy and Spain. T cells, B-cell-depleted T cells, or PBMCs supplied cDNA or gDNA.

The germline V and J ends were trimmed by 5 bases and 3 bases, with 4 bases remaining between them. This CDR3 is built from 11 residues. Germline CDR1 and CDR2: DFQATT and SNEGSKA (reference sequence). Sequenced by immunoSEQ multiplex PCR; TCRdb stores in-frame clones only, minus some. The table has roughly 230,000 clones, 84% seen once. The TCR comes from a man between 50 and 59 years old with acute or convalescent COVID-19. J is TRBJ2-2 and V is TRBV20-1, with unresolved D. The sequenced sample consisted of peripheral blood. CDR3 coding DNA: TGCAGTGCTGCGGACACCGGGGAGCTGTTTTTT. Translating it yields CSAADTGELFF.